This T cell receptor (beta chain) was obtained from a study of T-cell memory formation after mild COVID-19. Study results and caveats: CD4+ contracting clones were found mainly in CM and EM, and CD8+ ones in EMRA. Clones contracting day 15 to 85 were balanced CD4/CD8; later expanders leaned CD4+.

Libraries for TCRalpha and TCRbeta carried sample barcodes and unique molecular identifiers via 5'RACE. TCRdb fed the 5' RACE reads into MiXCR, producing one record per CDR3 protein. The repertoire includes some 150,000 distinct CDR3 sequences, around 27% of them detected once, and roughly a quarter sits in the top ten. As for this clonotype: The target antigen is unknown.

Trimming pared 6 bases from V and 3 bases from J, leaving 9 bases between. The CDR3 runs 12 residues. The sequenced sample was PBMCs or a T cell subset sorted from them (not recorded which). The genes are TRBV12-3 or TRBV12-4 and TRBJ2-7; D call uncertain. The TCR sequence derives from an adult woman who had mild COVID-19 (a few samples of this study predate the infection). Cell type and time point are not known. CDR3 amino acids: CASSPDNYEQYF. The DNA of the CDR3 is TGTGCCAGCAGCCCCGATAACTACGAGCAGTACTTC.